These T cell receptor beta chains were read from a single sample in a study of lymphopenia after photon versus proton radiotherapy. Some clones are missing from TCRdb's copy, which holds only in-frame ones; the method was immunoSEQ multiplex PCR. The top ten hold about 1.9% of the sample, which has about 55,000 clones, approximately 84% seen once. Here the sequenced sample was peripheral blood, taken from a patient treated with proton-based radiotherapy. These receptors were collected from a man in his sixties with pancreatic cancer. The CDR3 runs from the conserved cysteine through the conserved F or W. A D gene is named only where the DNA matches it firmly. Not all rows give a size; the values are once, few, many and, for expanded clones, a class.

j_call clone_size d_call v_call cdr3_length cdr3_nt cdr3_aa
TRBJ2-5 - - TRBV27 14 TGTGCCAGCAGCGTTACAGGGAGGGGGAAGACCCAGTACTTC CASSVTGRGKTQYF
TRBJ2-5 - - TRBV9 13 TGTGCCAGCAGCCCGGGGGCCCAAGAGACCCAGTACTTC CASSPGAQETQYF
TRBJ1-1 - - TRBV6-1 14 TGTGCCAGCAGGCCCATGGGGGGTATCACTGAAGCTTTCTTT CASRPMGGITEAFF
TRBJ2-3 - - TRBV28 15 TGTGCCAGCACCGCTCTGGGTGGGGGACCAGATACGCAGTATTTT CASTALGGGPDTQYF
TRBJ1-5 once - TRBV28 12 TGTGCCAGCAGCCTGGGGGGATGGGCCCAGCATTTT CASSLGGWAQHF
TRBJ2-1 - TRBD2 TRBV9 19 TGTGCCAGCAGCGTGAAGGCCGGTAGGGCTCTAGCGGGATGGGATGAGCAGTTCTTC CASSVKAGRALAGWDEQFF
TRBJ2-7 - TRBD2 TRBV6-6 15 TGTGCCAGCAGTTCCGGGACTAGCGGCTCCTACGAGCAGTACTTC CASSSGTSGSYEQYF
TRBJ2-5 - - TRBV4-3 14 TGCGCCAGCAGCCAAGATCCAGGGATGGAGACCCAGTACTTC CASSQDPGMETQYF
TRBJ2-5 - TRBD1 TRBV5-1 16 TGCGCCAGCAGCTTGTGGACAGGCAGAATCCAAGAGACCCAGTACTTC CASSLWTGRIQETQYF
TRBJ2-3 - - TRBV5-1 15 TGCGCCAGCAGCTTCCCAGGGGCAGGGACAGATACGCAGTATTTT CASSFPGAGTDTQYF
TRBJ1-1 once - TRBV5-1 15 TGCGCCAGCAGGTTAAGCCTTGGGGCGAACACTGAAGCTTTCTTT CASRLSLGANTEAFF
TRBJ1-3 - - TRBV4-1 15 TGCGCCAGCAGCCAAGACCCGGGATCTGGAAACACCATATATTTT CASSQDPGSGNTIYF
TRBJ2-3 - - TRBV10-3 14 TGTGCCATCAGTGAACCTTGGGTTTCGCGTACGCAGTATTTT CAISEPWVSRTQYF
TRBJ1-2 - - TRBV7-2 11 TGTGCCAGCAGCAAGCACATTGGCTACACCTTC CASSKHIGYTF
TRBJ2-3 few - TRBV19 13 TGTGCCAGTAGTTGGACTATCACAGATACGCAGTATTTT CASSWTITDTQYF
TRBJ2-3 - - TRBV28 13 TGTGCCAGCAGTTTACTGGCTGGTAGGGGGCAGTATTTT CASSLLAGRGQYF
TRBJ2-3 - TRBD1 TRBV7-9 15 TGTGCCAGCAGCCAAACGACAGGGTTGAAGGATACGCAGTATTTT CASSQTTGLKDTQYF
TRBJ1-3 once TRBD1 TRBV5-1 15 TGCGCCAGCTCCTCGGACAGGGGGTCTGGAAACACCATATATTTT CASSSDRGSGNTIYF
TRBJ2-7 once - TRBV7-2 13 TGTGCCAGCAGCCTAGCCCACTCCTACGAGCAGTACTTC CASSLAHSYEQYF
TRBJ2-3 - TRBD1 TRBV12-5 15 TGTGCTAGTGGTCTCGGACAGGGGGCAACAGATACGCAGTATTTT CASGLGQGATDTQYF
TRBJ1-6 - TRBD1 TRBV7-2 15 TGTGCCAGCAGTTTAGCGGGACAGGGGCGCTCACCCCTCCACTTT CASSLAGQGRSPLHF
TRBJ2-3 - - TRBV18 14 TGTGCCAGCTCACCACTAGCGAGCACAGATACGCAGTATTTT CASSPLASTDTQYF
TRBJ1-2 - - TRBV5-1 14 TGCGCCAGCAGCTTGGATTTTTCGGGGTATGGCTACACCTTC CASSLDFSGYGYTF
TRBJ1-4 - - TRBV10-3 14 TGTGCCATCAGCTGGACGGGGGACCTAGAAAAACTGTTTTTT CAISWTGDLEKLFF
TRBJ2-5 - - TRBV5-1 14 TGCGCCAGCAGCACGGGAGCTTACCAAGAGACCCAGTACTTC CASSTGAYQETQYF
TRBJ2-4 once - TRBV9 15 TGTGCCAGCAGCTGGGACCCCAAAGGGGGAAACATTCAGTACTTC CASSWDPKGGNIQYF
TRBJ2-4 - - TRBV29-1 10 TGCAGCGTCGCCGAAAACATTCAGTACTTC CSVAENIQYF
TRBJ2-7 once TRBD1 TRBV7-8 13 TGTGCCAGCAGCCCCGGACAGGGAAGGGAGCAGTACTTC CASSPGQGREQYF
TRBJ2-3 once - TRBV18 15 TGTGCCAGCTCACCAGGGCCAGTCCCCACAGATACGCAGTATTTT CASSPGPVPTDTQYF
TRBJ1-5 - TRBD1 TRBV30 15 TGTGCCTGGAGTGTACAGGGGGCTATCCGTCAGCCCCAGCATTTT CAWSVQGAIRQPQHF
TRBJ1-2 - - TRBV6-5 14 TGTGCCACCCGGCGGCAGGGGAAAGCTGGGGGCTACACCTTC CATRRQGKAGGYTF
TRBJ2-7 - TRBD1 TRBV7-6 18 TGTGCCAGCAGCTTAGTCGCCCCTCAGGACAGGGGGCTCTACGAGCAGTACTTC CASSLVAPQDRGLYEQYF
TRBJ2-7 - - TRBV7-6 13 TGTGCCAGCAGCAGCGCAGGGACCTACGAGCAGTACTTC CASSSAGTYEQYF
TRBJ2-2 - - TRBV11-2 14 TGTGCCAGCAGCTTAGCCATTAACACCGGGGAGCTGTTTTTT CASSLAINTGELFF
TRBJ1-1 once - TRBV5-5 17 TGTGCCAGCAGCTCTGCAGGGTCCGGTTATCGTAACACTGAAGCTTTCTTT CASSSAGSGYRNTEAFF
TRBJ1-1 - - TRBV14 15 TGTGCCAGCAGCCCCTACTCAGCAGGGAAGTATGAAGCTTTCTTT CASSPYSAGKYEAFF
TRBJ2-3 few - TRBV2 13 TGTGCCAGCAGTCCTCCTTATACAGATACGCAGTATTTT CASSPPYTDTQYF
TRBJ2-3 - - TRBV10-3 15 TGTGCCATCAGCCCTGGGGGGTCTAGCACAGATACGCAGTATTTT CAISPGGSSTDTQYF
TRBJ2-3 - - TRBV28 15 TGTGCCAGCAGTTTGAATCCCCGGGCGGCAGATACGCAGTATTTT CASSLNPRAADTQYF
TRBJ2-7 - - TRBV28 16 TGTGCCAGCAGCACCTTTATAATCCCCAGAAACTACGAGCAGTACTTC CASSTFIIPRNYEQYF
TRBJ1-5 - - TRBV28 15 TGTGCCAGCAGTGGTTTCTGGACATCCCTACGGGCCCAGCATTTT CASSGFWTSLRAQHF
TRBJ1-2 - - TRBV10-3 11 TGTGCCATCAGTGAGTCGTATTCCTACACCTTC CAISESYSYTF
TRBJ1-2 - - TRBV6-4 13 TGTGCCAGCACCGAACGGGGGTACTATGGCTACACCTTC CASTERGYYGYTF
TRBJ2-2 - - TRBV28 14 TGTGCCAGCACAACGGGATTTAGGGCCGGGGAGCTGTTTTTT CASTTGFRAGELFF
TRBJ2-3 - - TRBV11-3 13 TGTGCCAGCAGGGAGCGGGGCACAGATACGCAGTATTTT CASRERGTDTQYF
TRBJ2-1 - - TRBV29-1 14 TGCAGCGGGGGGAGCGGCCCCCATCACAATGAGCAGTTCTTC CSGGSGPHHNEQFF
TRBJ2-7 - TRBD2 TRBV2 15 TGTGCCAGCAGTGAACAAGGACTAGCGGGAGAAAAGCAGTACTTC CASSEQGLAGEKQYF
TRBJ2-2 - TRBD1 TRBV6-6 15 TGTGCCAGCTGGGACAGGGCGAAAGGGGCCGGGGAGCTGTTTTTT CASWDRAKGAGELFF
TRBJ2-7 - - TRBV6-1 15 TGTGCCAGCAGTGAAGCCGGACGGACCATCTACGAGCAGTACTTC CASSEAGRTIYEQYF
TRBJ1-1 - - TRBV10-3 14 TGTGCCACCCGACGCGGGGGACGGAACACTGAAGCTTTCTTT CATRRGGRNTEAFF
TRBJ1-6 once - TRBV4-3 16 TGCGCCAGCAGCCAAGATCTAGACGTTCGAGAGTCACCCCTCCACTTT CASSQDLDVRESPLHF
TRBJ1-2 - - TRBV30 13 TGTGCCTGGAGTCCCCGGGGATTCCCTGGCTACACCTTC CAWSPRGFPGYTF